Detailed here is one TCR beta chain. Its target is unknown. PCR primers comprised 60 Vbeta and 13 Jbeta primers. The protocol was immunoSEQ multiplex PCR, while the TCRdb copy is restricted to in-frame clones and leaves out a portion. The table records more than 80,000 clones, 60% to 75% of them present only once. The sample belongs to a study of cytomegalovirus exposure and HLA in healthy donors. Study-wide points: The listing of approximately 160 TCR beta chains classed them as cytomegalovirus-associated. In all likelihood, a cluster of highly shared sequence variants was a sequencing artifact.

The CDR3 is 13 residues long. Germline lookup yields CDR1 SQVTM and CDR2 ANQGSEA. Trimming removed 0 bases from V and 5 bases from J, with 10 bases in between. The rearrangement joins TRBV29-1 to TRBJ1-2; D gene uncertain. The sequence derives from a male donor in good health and CMV-seropositive. Sequencing input: PBMCs. The CDR3 nucleotides are TGCAGCGTTGAAGACAGAATGCCGTATGGCTACACCTTC. This codes for CSVEDRMPYGYTF.